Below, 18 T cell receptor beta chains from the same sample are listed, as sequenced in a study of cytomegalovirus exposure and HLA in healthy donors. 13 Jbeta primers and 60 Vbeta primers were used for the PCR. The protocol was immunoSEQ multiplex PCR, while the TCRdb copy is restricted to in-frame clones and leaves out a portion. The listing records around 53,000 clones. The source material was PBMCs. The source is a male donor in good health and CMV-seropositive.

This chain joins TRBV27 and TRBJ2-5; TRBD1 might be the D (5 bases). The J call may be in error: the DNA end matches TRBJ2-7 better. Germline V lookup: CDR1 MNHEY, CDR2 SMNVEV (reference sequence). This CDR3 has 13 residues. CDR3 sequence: CASSWSQGFEQYF. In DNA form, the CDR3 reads TGTGCCAGCAGTTGGTCGCAGGGTTTCGAGCAGTACTTC.

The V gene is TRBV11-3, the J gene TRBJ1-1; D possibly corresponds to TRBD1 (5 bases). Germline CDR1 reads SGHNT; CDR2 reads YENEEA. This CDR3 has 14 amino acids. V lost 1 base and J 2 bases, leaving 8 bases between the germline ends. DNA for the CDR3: TGTGCCAGCAGCTTAGGACAGTTCAACACTGAAGCTTTCTTT. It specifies CASSLGQFNTEAFF.

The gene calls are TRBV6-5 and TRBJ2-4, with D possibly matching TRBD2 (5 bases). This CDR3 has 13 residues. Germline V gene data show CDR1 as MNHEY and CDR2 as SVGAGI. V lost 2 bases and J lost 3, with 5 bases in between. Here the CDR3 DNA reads TGTGCCAGCAGTTACGGAGGCAAAAACATTCAGTACTTC. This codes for CASSYGGKNIQYF.

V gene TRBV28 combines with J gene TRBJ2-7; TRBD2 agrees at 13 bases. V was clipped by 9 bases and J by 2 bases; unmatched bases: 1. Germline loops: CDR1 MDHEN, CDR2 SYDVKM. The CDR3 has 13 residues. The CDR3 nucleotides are TGTGCCAGTGGACTAGCGGGAGCCTACGAGCAGTACTTC. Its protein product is CASGLAGAYEQYF.

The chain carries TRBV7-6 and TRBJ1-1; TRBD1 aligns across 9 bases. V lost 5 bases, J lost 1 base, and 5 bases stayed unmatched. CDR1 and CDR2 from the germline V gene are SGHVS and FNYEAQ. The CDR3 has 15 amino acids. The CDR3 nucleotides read TGTGCCAGCAGCACCGGGACAGGGAGGAACACTGAAGCTTTCTTT. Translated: CASSTGTGRNTEAFF.

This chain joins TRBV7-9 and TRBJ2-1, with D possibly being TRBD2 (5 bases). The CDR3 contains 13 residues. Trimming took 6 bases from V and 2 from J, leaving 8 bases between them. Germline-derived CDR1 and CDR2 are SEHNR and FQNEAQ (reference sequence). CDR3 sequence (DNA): TGTGCCAGCAGGCCCGGGACCTACAATGAGCAGTTCTTC. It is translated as CASRPGTYNEQFF.

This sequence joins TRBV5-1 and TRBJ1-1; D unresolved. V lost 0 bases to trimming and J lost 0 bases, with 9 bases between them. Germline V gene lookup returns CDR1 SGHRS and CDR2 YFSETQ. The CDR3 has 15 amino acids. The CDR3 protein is CASSLGQLVNTEAFF. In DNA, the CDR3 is TGCGCCAGCAGCTTGGGTCAGCTAGTGAACACTGAAGCTTTCTTT.

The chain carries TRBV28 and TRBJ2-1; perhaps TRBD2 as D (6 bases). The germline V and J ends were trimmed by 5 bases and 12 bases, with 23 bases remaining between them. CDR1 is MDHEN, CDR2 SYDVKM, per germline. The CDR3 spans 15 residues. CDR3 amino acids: CASSPRGTPVHGQFF. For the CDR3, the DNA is TGTGCCAGCAGTCCACGGGGGACCCCAGTACACGGGCAGTTCTTC.

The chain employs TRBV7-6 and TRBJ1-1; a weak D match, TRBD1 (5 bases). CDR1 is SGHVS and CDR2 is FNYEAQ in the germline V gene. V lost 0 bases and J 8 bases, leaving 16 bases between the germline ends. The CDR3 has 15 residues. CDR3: CASSLAWGGRKEAFF. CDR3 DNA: TGTGCCAGCAGCTTAGCATGGGGCGGCAGGAAAGAAGCTTTCTTT.

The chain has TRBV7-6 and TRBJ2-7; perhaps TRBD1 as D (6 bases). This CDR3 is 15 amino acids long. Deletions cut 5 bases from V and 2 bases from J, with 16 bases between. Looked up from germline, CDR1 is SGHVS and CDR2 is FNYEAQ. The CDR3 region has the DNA TGTGCCAGCAGCCCACAATGGGGGCCTCCCTACGAGCAGTACTTC. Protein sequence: CASSPQWGPPYEQYF.

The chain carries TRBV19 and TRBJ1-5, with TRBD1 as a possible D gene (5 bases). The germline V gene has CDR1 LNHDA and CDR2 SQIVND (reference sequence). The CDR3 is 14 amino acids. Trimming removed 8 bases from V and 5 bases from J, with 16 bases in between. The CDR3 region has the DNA TGTGCCAGTCCTCCCCTGGGGGGACATCAGCCCCAGCATTTT. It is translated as CASPPLGGHQPQHF.

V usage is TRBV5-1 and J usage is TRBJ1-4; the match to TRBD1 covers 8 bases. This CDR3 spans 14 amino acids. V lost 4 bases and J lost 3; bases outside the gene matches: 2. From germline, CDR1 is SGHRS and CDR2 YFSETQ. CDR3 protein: CASSLDRANEKLFF. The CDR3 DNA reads TGCGCCAGCAGCCTGGACAGGGCTAATGAAAAACTGTTTTTT.

For the CDR3, the DNA is TGCGCCAGCTCCGGGAGCGTAAACACAGATACGCAGTATTTT. This gives the protein CASSGSVNTDTQYF. The V and J genes are TRBV4-3 and TRBJ2-3; D possibly corresponds to TRBD2 (6 bases). CDR1 and CDR2 (germline): LGHNA, YSLEER. CDR3 length equals 14 residues. Trimming took 8 bases from V and 2 from J, leaving 14 bases between them.

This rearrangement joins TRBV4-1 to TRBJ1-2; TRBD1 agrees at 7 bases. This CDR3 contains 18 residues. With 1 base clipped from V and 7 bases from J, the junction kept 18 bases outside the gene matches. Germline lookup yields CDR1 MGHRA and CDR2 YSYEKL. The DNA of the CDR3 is TGCGCCAGCAGCCAAGGTGGGGCAGGGGGAGGCCCTTTTGGTGGCTACACCTTC. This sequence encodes CASSQGGAGGGPFGGYTF.

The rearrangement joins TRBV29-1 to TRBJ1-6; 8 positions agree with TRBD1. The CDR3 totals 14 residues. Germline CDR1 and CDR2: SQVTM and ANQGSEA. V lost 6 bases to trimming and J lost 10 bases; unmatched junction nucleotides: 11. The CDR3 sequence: CSVATGTGGSPLHF. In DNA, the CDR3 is TGCAGCGTCGCAACCGGGACAGGAGGGTCACCCCTCCACTTT.

The CDR3 is CASSATSGGSATQYF. The CDR3 DNA is TGTGCCAGCAGCGCGACTAGCGGAGGATCGGCTACGCAGTATTTT. The chain employs TRBV9 and TRBJ2-3; 9 nucleotides agree with TRBD2. V lost 3 bases and J lost 8; bases outside the gene matches: 10. This CDR3 contains 15 residues. Germline CDR1 and CDR2: SGDLS and YYNGEE.

The CDR3 is CASGGGVANYGYTF. The CDR3 nucleotides read TGTGCCAGCGGCGGGGGGGTCGCAAACTATGGCTACACCTTC. The gene calls are TRBV19 and TRBJ1-2, with D maybe TRBD1 (5 bases). The CDR3 extends over 14 amino acids. V lost 9 bases and J lost 2, with 16 bases in between. Germline CDR1 and CDR2: LNHDA and SQIVND (reference sequence).

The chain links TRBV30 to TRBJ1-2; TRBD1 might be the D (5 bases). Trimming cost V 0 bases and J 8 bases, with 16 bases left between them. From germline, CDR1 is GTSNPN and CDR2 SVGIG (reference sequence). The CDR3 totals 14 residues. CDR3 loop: CAWSVELAGWGYTF. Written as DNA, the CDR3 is TGTGCCTGGAGTGTGGAGCTGGCAGGGTGGGGCTACACCTTC.